The 10 T cell receptor beta chains below come from one sample, sequenced in a study of T cells in Graves' hyperthyroidism and ophthalmopathy. Authors of the study amplified TCR beta CDR3 regions from RNA transcripts. HTBI primers were used for first-round RT-PCR of the TCR CDR3. TCRdb reprocessed the multiplex PCR reads via MiXCR and lists one record per CDR3 protein. Among 300,000 to 450,000 distinct CDR3 sequences listed, about 14% were seen once. Sequencing input: blood. These receptors all come from a woman aged 25-40 years with Graves' ophthalmopathy.

This clonotype has more than one count but fewer than ten. The gene calls are TRBV6-1 and TRBJ2-2; 8 positions agree with TRBD2. Germline values: CDR1 MNHNS, CDR2 SASEGT. The CDR3 has 15 amino acids. V was pared by 10 bases and J by 2 bases, with 9 bases of the junction left unmatched. The CDR3 loop is CATTSGGVNTGELFF. CDR3 coding DNA: TGTGCCACTACATCCGGGGGGGTAAACACCGGGGAGCTGTTTTTT.

This clonotype occurred many times. The rearrangement uses TRBV11-3 and TRBJ2-7; D is undetermined. The CDR3 is 12 residues long. The V gene's germline CDR1 is SGHNT and CDR2 YENEEA. V lost 0 bases and J lost 9, with 9 bases in between. The CDR3 DNA reads TGTGCCAGCAGCTTAGACACCAATACGCAGTACTTC. Protein product: CASSLDTNTQYF.

This clonotype was picked up a small number of times. The J gene is TRBJ2-3, the V gene TRBV4-1; 8 bases match TRBD2. Germline-derived CDR1 and CDR2 are MGHRA and YSYEKL. The CDR3 spans 19 residues. The J segment lost 2 bases and the V segment lost 4 bases, leaving 17 bases of the junction unmatched. The CDR3 coding sequence is TGCGCCAGCAGCCCCCAAGCACGGGCAGCGGGGGTGGACACAGATACGCAGTATTTT. This codes for CASSPQARAAGVDTDTQYF.

This clonotype was observed many times. The chain joins TRBV2 to TRBJ1-1; 8 bases line up with TRBD1. V was pared by 9 bases and J by 3 bases, with 6 bases of the junction left unmatched. The CDR3 runs 13 residues. Germline CDR1 reads SNHLY; CDR2 reads FYNNEI. DNA of the CDR3: TGTGCCAGTAAACAGGGGGAGGACACTGAAGCTTTCTTT. Its protein product is CASKQGEDTEAFF.

This clonotype came up many times. V usage is TRBV28 and J usage is TRBJ1-2; 7 bases map to TRBD1. There are 15 residues in the CDR3. V was clipped by 6 bases and J by 4 bases; unmatched bases: 11. The V gene's germline CDR1 is MDHEN and CDR2 SYDVKM. The CDR3 loop reads CASRASQGESYGYTF. DNA for the CDR3: TGTGCCAGCAGAGCGTCGCAGGGGGAAAGCTATGGCTACACCTTC.

With regard to this clonotype: A much larger clone differs from this one at a single base, so this may be a read error. V is TRBV7-9 and J is TRBJ2-5; D tentatively reads TRBD1 or TRBD2 (6 bases each). The CDR3 extends over 16 amino acids. The V end lost 5 bases, the J end lost 2 bases, and 18 bases lay between the germline ends. Germline V CDR1 and CDR2: SEHNR, FQNEAQ (reference sequence). The chain's CDR3 is CASSLFRGAGQETQYF. The CDR3 bases are TGTGCCAGCAGCCTTTTTAGGGGGGCAGGACAAGAGACCCAGTACTTC. Complete variable domain (other parts from reference TRBV7-9 and TRBJ2-5): DTGVSQNPRHKITKRGQNVTFRCDPISEHNRLYWYRQTLGQGPEFLTYFQNEAQLEKSRLLSDRFSAERPKGSFSTLEIQRTEQGDSAMYLCASSLFRGAGQETQYFGPGTRLLVL.

In its sample, this clonotype was seen many times. This clone may be a read error of a much larger clone one base away. The chain is built from TRBV28 and TRBJ1-1, with TRBD1 as a possible D gene (6 bases). The CDR3 runs to 14 residues. Germline V gene sequence: CDR1 MDHEN, CDR2 SYDVKM. CDR3 residues: CASRQQGFGTGAFF. CDR3 DNA sequence: TGTGCCAGCAGACAACAGGGCTTTGGGACTGGAGCTTTCTTT.

This sequence joins TRBV5-4 and TRBJ2-5, with D possibly matching TRBD2 (7 bases). Germline loops: CDR1 SGHNT, CDR2 YYREEE (reference sequence). The CDR3 covers 14 residues. V was pared by 3 bases and J by 5 bases, with 14 bases between. CDR3: CASSSGGTGETQYF. Here the CDR3 DNA reads TGTGCCAGCAGCTCGGGGGGTACAGGGGAGACCCAGTACTTC.

This clonotype came up many times. The DNA of the CDR3 is TGTGCCAGCAGCCAAGCAGCACAGGGGAACTATGGCTACACCTTC. This codes for CASSQAAQGNYGYTF. This chain connects TRBV14 to TRBJ1-2; 7 nucleotides line up with TRBD1. The length of the CDR3 is 15 residues. Germline V gene lookup returns CDR1 SGHDN and CDR2 FVKESK. After removal of 1 base from V and 2 bases from J, the junction contained 4 bases not matched to a gene.

This chain links TRBV7-9 with TRBJ2-1; TRBD2 agrees at 8 bases. The CDR3 covers 15 residues. Germline V gene data show CDR1 as SEHNR and CDR2 as FQNEAQ (reference sequence). With V trimmed by 1 base and J by 6 bases, 5 bases remained unmatched. The CDR3 nucleotides read TGTGCCAGCAGCTTAGACGGGAGGGCCGGCAATGAGCAGTTCTTC. It codes for CASSLDGRAGNEQFF.